This T cell receptor (beta chain) was captured by sequencing in a study of CD8+ T cells in alopecia areata. Trimming pared 3 bases from V and 8 bases from J, leaving 11 bases between. The CDR3 extends over 12 amino acids. Germline assignment: CDR1 SQVTM and CDR2 ANQGSEA. RNA was extracted and reverse transcribed into cDNA as the sequencing template. TCRdb's table, derived via immunoSEQ multiplex PCR, lists solely in-frame clones and lacks some. The sample contains roughly 64,000 clones, 44% of which appear only once. The J gene is TRBJ2-1, the V gene TRBV29-1; perhaps TRBD2 as D (6 bases). The sample taken for sequencing was NKG2D-low CD8+ T cells sorted from blood. This sequence originates from a human donor with alopecia areata. The CDR3 here is CSVDSAGHEQFF. In nucleotides, the CDR3 is TGCAGCGTTGATTCAGCGGGCCATGAGCAGTTCTTC.